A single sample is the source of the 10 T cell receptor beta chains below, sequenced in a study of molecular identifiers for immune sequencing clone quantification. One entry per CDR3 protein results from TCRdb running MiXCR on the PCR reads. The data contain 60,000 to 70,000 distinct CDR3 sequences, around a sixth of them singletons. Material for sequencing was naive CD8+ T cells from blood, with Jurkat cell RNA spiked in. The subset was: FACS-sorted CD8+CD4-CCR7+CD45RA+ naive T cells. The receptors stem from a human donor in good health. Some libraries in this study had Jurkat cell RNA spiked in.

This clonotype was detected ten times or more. The chain's CDR3 is CASSLGVSEQYF. The CDR3 DNA sequence: TGTGCCAGCAGCTTAGGGGTAAGCGAGCAGTACTTC. The chain employs TRBV13 and TRBJ2-7; D is unclear. CDR3 length equals 12 residues. V shed 0 bases and J shed 6 bases, with 6 bases lying between them. The germline V gene encodes CDR1 PRHDT and CDR2 FYEKMQ (reference sequence).

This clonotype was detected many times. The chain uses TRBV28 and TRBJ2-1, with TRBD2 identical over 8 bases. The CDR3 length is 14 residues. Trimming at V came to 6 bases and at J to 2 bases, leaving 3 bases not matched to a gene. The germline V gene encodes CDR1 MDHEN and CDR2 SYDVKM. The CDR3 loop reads CASRELAAYNEQFF. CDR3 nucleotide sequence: TGTGCCAGCAGGGAACTAGCGGCCTACAATGAGCAGTTCTTC.

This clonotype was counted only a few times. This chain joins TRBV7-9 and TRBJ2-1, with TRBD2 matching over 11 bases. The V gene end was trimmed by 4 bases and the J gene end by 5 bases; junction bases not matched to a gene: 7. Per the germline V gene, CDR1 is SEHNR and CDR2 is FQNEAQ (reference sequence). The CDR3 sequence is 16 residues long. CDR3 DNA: TGTGCCAGCAGCTACCCGGGACTAGCGGTTAACAATGAGCAGTTCTTC. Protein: CASSYPGLAVNNEQFF.

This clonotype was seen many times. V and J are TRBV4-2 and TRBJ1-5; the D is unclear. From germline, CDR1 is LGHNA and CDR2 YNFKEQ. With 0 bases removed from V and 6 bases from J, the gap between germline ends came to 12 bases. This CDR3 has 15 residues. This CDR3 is CASSQDRTSGQPQHF. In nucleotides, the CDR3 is TGTGCCAGCAGCCAAGATAGGACCTCGGGTCAGCCCCAGCATTTT.

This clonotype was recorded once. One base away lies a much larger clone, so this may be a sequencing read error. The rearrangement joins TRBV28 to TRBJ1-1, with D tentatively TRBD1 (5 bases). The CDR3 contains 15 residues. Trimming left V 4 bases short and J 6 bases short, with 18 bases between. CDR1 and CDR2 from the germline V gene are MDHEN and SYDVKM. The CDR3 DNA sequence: TGTGCCAGCAGTTCGACTCACGGGACCGTCGCTGAAGCTTTCTTT. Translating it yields CASSSTHGTVAEAFF.

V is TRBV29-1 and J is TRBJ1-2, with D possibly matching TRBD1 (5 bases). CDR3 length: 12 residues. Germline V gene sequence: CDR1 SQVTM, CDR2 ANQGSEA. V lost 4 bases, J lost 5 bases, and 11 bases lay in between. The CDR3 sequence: CSVVREEYGYTF. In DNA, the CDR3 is TGCAGCGTTGTCAGGGAAGAGTATGGCTACACCTTC.

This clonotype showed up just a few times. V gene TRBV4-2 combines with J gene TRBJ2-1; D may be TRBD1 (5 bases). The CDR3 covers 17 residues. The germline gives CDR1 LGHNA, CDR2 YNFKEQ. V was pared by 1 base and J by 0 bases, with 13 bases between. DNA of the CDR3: TGTGCCAGCAGCCAAGTTCAGGGTCGCCACTCCTACAATGAGCAGTTCTTC. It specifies CASSQVQGRHSYNEQFF.

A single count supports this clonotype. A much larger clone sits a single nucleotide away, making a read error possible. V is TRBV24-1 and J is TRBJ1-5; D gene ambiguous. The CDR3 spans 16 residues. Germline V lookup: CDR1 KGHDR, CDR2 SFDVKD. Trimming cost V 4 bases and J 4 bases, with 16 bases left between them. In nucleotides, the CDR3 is TGTGCCACCAGTGAGGCGAACAGACTTTGGAATCAGCCCCAGCATTTT. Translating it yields CATSEANRLWNQPQHF.

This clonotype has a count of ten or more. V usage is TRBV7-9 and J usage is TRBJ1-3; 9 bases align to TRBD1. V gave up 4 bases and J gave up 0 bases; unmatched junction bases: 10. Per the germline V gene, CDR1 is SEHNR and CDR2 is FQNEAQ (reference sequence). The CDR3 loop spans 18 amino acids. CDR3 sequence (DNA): TGTGCCAGCAGCTCCCGGGACAGGGATTATATCTCTGGAAACACCATATATTTT. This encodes CASSSRDRDYISGNTIYF.

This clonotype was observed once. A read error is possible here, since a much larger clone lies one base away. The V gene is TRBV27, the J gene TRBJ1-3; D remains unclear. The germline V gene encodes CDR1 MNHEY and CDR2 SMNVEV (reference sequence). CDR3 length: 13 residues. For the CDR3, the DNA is TGTGCCGGCAGTCTCTCCCAAGGAAACACCATATATTTT. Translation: CAGSLSQGNTIYF.